In its sample, the clone carrying this T cell receptor (beta chain) was seen once. Germline CDR1 MNHEY, CDR2 SMNVEV (reference sequence). V was pared by 6 bases and J by 6 bases, with 15 bases between. The CDR3 consists of 14 residues. This record comes from a study of Graves' ophthalmopathy and Graves' hyperthyroidism. The authors amplified TCR beta CDR3 regions, and they did so from RNA transcripts for repertoire sequencing. The workflow started with a first-round RT-PCR run with HTBI primers and then moved on to a second-round multiplex PCR. TCRdb processed the multiplex PCR reads anew with MiXCR; each CDR3 protein has one entry. The sample lists about 740,000 distinct CDR3 sequences, roughly 40% seen once, with 44% in the top ten.

The sequence was obtained from an adult man with Graves' ophthalmopathy. This chain joins TRBV27 and TRBJ1-5; possible D gene TRBD1, 6 bases. The sequencing input was peripheral blood. The CDR3 reads CASRPGTQLQPQHF. The CDR3 DNA is TGTGCCAGCAGGCCGGGGACACAACTTCAGCCCCAGCATTTT.